A selection of T cell receptor beta chains follows, all from one sample in a study of neurological immune-mediated disorders. TCRdb fed the 5' RACE reads into MiXCR, producing one record per CDR3 protein. The data contain 35,000 or so distinct CDR3 sequences, around a tenth of them singletons. The sequencing sample was made of PBMCs. The receptors were sampled from a woman in her thirties with HTLV-1-associated myelopathy (HAM/TSP). The CDR3 runs from the conserved cysteine through the conserved F or W. The D gene is left open where the match is weak. Expanded clones are given a class, and other clones once, few, many or no size at all.

TRBJ1-4 | many | TRBV20-1 | NA | CSARSPGTGNEKLFF | TGCAGTGCTAGATCCCCTGGGACCGGTAATGAAAAACTGTTTTTT
TRBJ1-2 | many | TRBV5-1 | TRBD1 | CASSRGTGQGGYTF | TGCGCCAGCAGCCGGGGGACAGGGCAAGGAGGCTACACCTTC
TRBJ2-4 | NA | TRBV5-5 | NA | CASSLAPLQGWVDIQYF | TGTGCCAGCAGCTTGGCCCCATTGCAGGGGTGGGTGGACATTCAGTACTTC
TRBJ2-1 | many | TRBV9 | NA | CASSVRSGYEQFF | TGTGCCAGCAGCGTACGTTCAGGGTATGAGCAGTTCTTC
TRBJ2-1 | NA | TRBV18 | TRBD2 | CASSPPKRGGTNEQFF | TGTGCCAGCTCACCACCCAAGCGGGGGGGCACCAATGAGCAGTTCTTC
TRBJ2-5 | many | TRBV5-1 | TRBD2 | CASSEGRGGQETQYF | TGCGCCAGCAGCGAGGGCCGGGGGGGACAAGAGACCCAGTACTTC
TRBJ2-3 | many | TRBV5-1 | NA | CASRRDVGTSIRDTQYF | TGCGCCAGCAGGCGTGACGTGGGGACCTCAATCAGGGATACGCAGTATTTT
TRBJ1-2 | many | TRBV20-1 | NA | CSARAPGHNINYGYTF | TGCAGTGCTAGAGCCCCGGGACACAATATCAACTATGGCTACACCTTC
TRBJ2-2 | NA | TRBV20-1 | NA | CSAGREWGDTGELFF | TGCAGTGCTGGCAGGGAGTGGGGGGACACCGGGGAGCTGTTTTTT
TRBJ2-7 | many | TRBV20-1 | NA | CSARHRSSYEQYF | TGCAGTGCTAGGCACCGCAGCTCCTACGAGCAGTACTTC
TRBJ1-4 | NA | TRBV4-1 | NA | CASSQPKVGAEDELFF | TGCGCCAGCAGCCAGCCGAAAGTTGGAGCGGAGGACGAACTGTTTTTT
TRBJ2-1 | medium-sized | TRBV5-1 | TRBD2 | CASRRGGSYNEQFF | TGCGCCAGCAGGCGCGGGGGCTCCTACAATGAGCAGTTCTTC
TRBJ2-7 | many | TRBV4-1 | NA | CASSQDPSWGTLSYEQYF | TGCGCCAGCAGCCAAGACCCCTCGTGGGGGACACTCTCCTACGAGCAGTACTTC
TRBJ2-2 | many | TRBV12-3/TRBV12-4 | NA | CASSLQGPGELFF | TGTGCCAGCAGTTTACAGGGGCCCGGGGAGCTGTTTTTT
TRBJ1-4 | many | TRBV2 | NA | CASRPREGNGKLFF | TGTGCCAGCAGGCCCCGGGAAGGGAATGGAAAACTGTTTTTT
TRBJ1-4 | many | TRBV2 | TRBD1 | CASSQRTGRWEKLFF | TGTGCCAGCAGTCAAAGGACAGGGCGTTGGGAAAAACTGTTTTTT
TRBJ1-5 | many | TRBV20-1 | NA | CSASGGTYSNQPQHF | TGCAGTGCTAGCGGTGGGACTTATAGCAATCAGCCCCAGCATTTT
TRBJ2-3 | many | TRBV2 | TRBD1 | CASSATGGGTDTQYF | TGTGCCAGCAGCGCAACAGGGGGCGGGACAGATACGCAGTATTTT
TRBJ2-6 | many | TRBV5-6 | NA | CASSLEGYAGANVLTF | TGTGCCAGCAGCTTGGAGGGGTATGCTGGGGCCAACGTCCTGACTTTC
TRBJ2-2 | many | TRBV5-1 | NA | CASSLGAANTGELFF | TGCGCCAGCAGCTTGGGCGCAGCAAACACCGGGGAGCTGTTTTTT
TRBJ1-5 | many | TRBV10-3 | NA | CAISRDFMNQPQHF | TGTGCCATCAGCCGGGACTTCATGAATCAGCCCCAGCATTTT
TRBJ1-2 | many | TRBV5-1 | TRBD1 | CASSLGDRVGGYTF | TGCGCCAGCAGCTTGGGGGACAGGGTAGGAGGCTACACCTTC
TRBJ2-1 | NA | TRBV3-1 | NA | CASSRGQRDNEQFF | TGTGCCAGTAGCCGCGGACAGCGGGACAATGAGCAGTTCTTC
TRBJ1-1 | many | TRBV7-9 | TRBD1 | CASSRTGGEAFF | TGTGCCAGCAGCCGGACAGGGGGTGAAGCTTTCTTT
TRBJ2-7 | many | TRBV5-1 | NA | CASSLGSGPAYEQYF | TGCGCCAGCAGCTTGGGTTCAGGGCCAGCCTACGAGCAGTACTTC
TRBJ1-4 | many | TRBV20-1 | NA | CSAKSPTTNEKLFF | TGCAGTGCTAAGTCCCCCACAACTAATGAAAAACTGTTTTTT
TRBJ1-2 | many | TRBV19 | NA | CASSIQGFDGYTF | TGTGCCAGTAGTATCCAAGGGTTTGATGGCTACACCTTC
TRBJ1-3 | many | TRBV6-2/TRBV6-3 | NA | CASSSAGISGNTIYF | TGTGCCAGCAGTAGCGCGGGCATCTCTGGAAACACCATATATTTT
TRBJ2-1 | many | TRBV20-1 | NA | CSATLPGLDYNEQFF | TGCAGTGCTACACTTCCGGGACTCGACTACAATGAGCAGTTCTTC
TRBJ2-3 | medium-sized | TRBV20-1 | TRBD2 | CSAMKAGGSTDTQYF | TGCAGTGCTATGAAGGCGGGGGGGAGCACAGATACGCAGTATTTT
TRBJ1-2 | medium-sized | TRBV24-1 | NA | CATSDKYSGYTF | TGTGCCACCAGTGATAAATACAGCGGCTACACCTTC
TRBJ1-3 | many | TRBV3-1 | TRBD1 | CASSRDQGARGNTIYF | TGTGCCAGCAGCCGGGACCAGGGGGCGCGAGGAAACACCATATATTTT
TRBJ1-1 | many | TRBV5-1 | NA | CASSLVERHATNTEAFF | TGCGCCAGCAGCTTGGTAGAACGGCACGCGACGAACACTGAAGCTTTCTTT
TRBJ2-4 | few | TRBV11-3 | TRBD1 | CASSLPGQGSKNIQYF | TGTGCCAGCAGCCTACCGGGACAGGGTTCCAAAAACATTCAGTACTTC
TRBJ2-1 | many | TRBV6-6 | NA | CASSYEAGRVNEQFF | TGTGCCAGCAGTTACGAGGCGGGTCGGGTCAATGAGCAGTTCTTC
TRBJ2-7 | many | TRBV6-1 | TRBD1 | CASSQRGQGGYRDEQYF | TGTGCCAGCAGTCAGCGGGGACAGGGTGGTTATCGGGACGAGCAGTACTTC
TRBJ1-5 | many | TRBV20-1 | NA | CSAKPQGSSNQPQHF | TGCAGTGCTAAACCACAGGGTTCGAGCAATCAGCCCCAGCATTTT
TRBJ2-1 | few | TRBV15 | NA | CATSREGRGGHEQFF | TGTGCCACCAGCAGAGAAGGCAGGGGAGGGCATGAGCAGTTCTTC
TRBJ2-3 | many | TRBV9 | NA | CASSVNLEGRGTDTQYF | TGTGCCAGCAGCGTAAACCTGGAGGGCAGGGGGACAGATACGCAGTATTTT
TRBJ2-7 | many | TRBV5-1 | TRBD1 | CASTPRRDSHEQYF | TGCGCCAGCACCCCCCGTCGGGACAGTCACGAGCAGTACTTC
TRBJ1-6 | many | TRBV10-2 | TRBD1 | CASSARDSLLSPLHF | TGCGCCAGCAGTGCGCGGGACAGTTTACTTTCACCCCTCCACTTT
TRBJ2-7 | many | TRBV20-1 | TRBD1 | CSASILGTGSYEQYF | TGCAGTGCTAGCATTCTTGGGACAGGGTCTTACGAGCAGTACTTC
TRBJ1-5 | many | TRBV5-5 | NA | CASSLDRNQPQHF | TGTGCCAGCAGCTTAGATAGGAATCAGCCCCAGCATTTT
TRBJ2-1 | many | TRBV7-3 | TRBD2 | CASSFTSGGAFEQFF | TGTGCCAGCAGCTTTACTAGCGGGGGGGCATTTGAGCAGTTCTTC
TRBJ1-1 | many | TRBV3-1 | NA | CASSQAWAEAFF | TGTGCCAGCAGCCAAGCGTGGGCTGAAGCTTTCTTT
TRBJ1-2 | many | TRBV10-3 | NA | CAISLGQFSGYTF | TGTGCCATCAGTTTAGGACAGTTCTCTGGCTACACCTTC
TRBJ2-3 | many | TRBV12-3/TRBV12-4 | NA | CASRHRGAGSTDTQYF | TGTGCCAGCAGACACCGGGGAGCGGGCTCCACAGATACGCAGTATTTT
TRBJ1-1 | many | TRBV5-1 | TRBD1 | CASSAGTANTEAFF | TGCGCCAGCAGCGCCGGGACAGCGAACACTGAAGCTTTCTTT
TRBJ1-6 | medium-sized | TRBV20-1 | TRBD1 | CSAMLSDRGVSNSPLHF | TGCAGTGCGATGTTGTCGGACAGGGGAGTTAGTAATTCACCCCTCCACTTT
TRBJ1-1 | NA | TRBV11-2 | NA | CASSFYICSARTGGGTEAFF | NA
TRBJ2-3 | many | TRBV5-1 | TRBD1 | CASSHPRDRTADTQYF | TGCGCCAGCAGCCATCCCCGGGACAGAACGGCAGATACGCAGTATTTT
TRBJ1-1 | many | TRBV5-1 | NA | CASSLGDTLNTEAFF | TGCGCCAGCAGCTTGGGGGACACTTTGAACACTGAAGCTTTCTTT
TRBJ2-1 | many | TRBV5-1 | TRBD2 | CASSFAGGWNEQFF | TGCGCCAGCAGCTTCGCGGGGGGATGGAATGAGCAGTTCTTC
TRBJ1-5 | many | TRBV20-1 | TRBD1 | CSARGTVNNQPQHF | TGCAGTGCTAGGGGGACAGTTAACAATCAGCCCCAGCATTTT
TRBJ1-5 | many | TRBV20-1 | TRBD1 | CSARLDRTGHNQPQHF | TGCAGTGCACGATTAGACAGGACAGGGCACAATCAGCCCCAGCATTTT
TRBJ1-5 | many | TRBV7-9 | NA | CASSFDGAGNQPQHF | TGTGCCAGCAGCTTTGACGGGGCTGGCAATCAGCCCCAGCATTTT
TRBJ2-3 | many | TRBV12-3/TRBV12-4 | NA | CASSRMVDYTNPDTQYF | TGTGCCAGCAGCCGTATGGTGGACTACACAAACCCAGATACGCAGTATTTT
TRBJ1-5 | many | TRBV5-1 | TRBD1 | CASSAGQTNQPQHF | TGCGCCAGCAGCGCGGGACAGACCAATCAGCCCCAGCATTTT